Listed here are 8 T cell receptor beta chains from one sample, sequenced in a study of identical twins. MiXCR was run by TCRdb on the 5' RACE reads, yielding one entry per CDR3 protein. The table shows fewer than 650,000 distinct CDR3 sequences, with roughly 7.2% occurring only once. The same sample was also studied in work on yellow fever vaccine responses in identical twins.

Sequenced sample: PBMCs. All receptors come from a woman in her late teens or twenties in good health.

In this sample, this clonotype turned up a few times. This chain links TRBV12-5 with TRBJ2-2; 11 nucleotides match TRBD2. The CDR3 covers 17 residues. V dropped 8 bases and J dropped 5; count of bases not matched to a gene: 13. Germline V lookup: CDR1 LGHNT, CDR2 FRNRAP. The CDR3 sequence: CASRWLAGGSRTGELFF. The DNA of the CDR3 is TGTGCTAGTCGGTGGCTAGCGGGAGGCAGTCGTACCGGGGAGCTGTTTTTT.

The CDR3 protein is CATSDQDRGPGEQFF. The CDR3 region has the DNA TGTGCCACCAGTGACCAGGACCGGGGGCCAGGGGAGCAGTTCTTC. The V call is TRBV24-1, the J call TRBJ2-1, with D perhaps matching TRBD1 or TRBD2 (6 bases each). V gave up 4 bases and J gave up 10 bases, with 19 bases separating them. This CDR3 has 15 residues. Germline lookup yields CDR1 KGHDR and CDR2 SFDVKD.

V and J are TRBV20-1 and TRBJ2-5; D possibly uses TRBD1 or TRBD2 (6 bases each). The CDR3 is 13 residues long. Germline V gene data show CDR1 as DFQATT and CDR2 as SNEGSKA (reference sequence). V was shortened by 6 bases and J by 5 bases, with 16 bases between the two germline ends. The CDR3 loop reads CSAKGGGSETQYF. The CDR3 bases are TGCAGTGCCAAGGGGGGCGGATCGGAGACCCAGTACTTC.

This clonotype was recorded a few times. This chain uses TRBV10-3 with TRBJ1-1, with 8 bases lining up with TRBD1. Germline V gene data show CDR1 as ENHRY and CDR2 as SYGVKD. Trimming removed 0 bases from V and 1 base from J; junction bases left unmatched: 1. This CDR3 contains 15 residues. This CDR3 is CAISESGTGNTEAFF. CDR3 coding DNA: TGTGCCATCAGTGAGTCGGGGACAGGGAACACTGAAGCTTTCTTT.

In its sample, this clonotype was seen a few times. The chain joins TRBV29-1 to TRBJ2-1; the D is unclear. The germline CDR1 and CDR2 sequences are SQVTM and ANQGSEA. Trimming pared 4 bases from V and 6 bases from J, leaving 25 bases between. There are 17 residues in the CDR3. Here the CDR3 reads CSVGEWAGPESGNEQFF. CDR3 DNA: TGCAGCGTTGGGGAATGGGCCGGTCCCGAAAGTGGCAATGAGCAGTTCTTC.

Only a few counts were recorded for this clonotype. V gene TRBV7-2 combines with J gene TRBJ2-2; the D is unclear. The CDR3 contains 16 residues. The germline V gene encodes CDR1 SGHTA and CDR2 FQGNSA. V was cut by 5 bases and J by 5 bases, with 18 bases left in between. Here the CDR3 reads CASSRSTLAHTGELFF. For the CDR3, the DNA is TGTGCCAGCAGCCGAAGCACGTTGGCCCATACCGGGGAGCTGTTTTTT.

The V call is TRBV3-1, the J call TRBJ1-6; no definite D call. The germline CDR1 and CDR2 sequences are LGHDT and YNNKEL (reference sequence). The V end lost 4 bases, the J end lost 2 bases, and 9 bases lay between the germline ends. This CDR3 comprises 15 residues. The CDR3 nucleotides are TGTGCCAGCAGCCTCCGGGATACCTATAATTCACCCCTCCACTTT. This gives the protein CASSLRDTYNSPLHF.

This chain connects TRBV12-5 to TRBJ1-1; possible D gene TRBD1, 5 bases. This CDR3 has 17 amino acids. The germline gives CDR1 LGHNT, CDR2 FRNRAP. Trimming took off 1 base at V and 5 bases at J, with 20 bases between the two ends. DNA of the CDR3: TGTGCTAGTGGTTTGGCCGGAGGGACCGGGACGGCGACTGAAGCTTTCTTT. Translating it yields CASGLAGGTGTATEAFF.